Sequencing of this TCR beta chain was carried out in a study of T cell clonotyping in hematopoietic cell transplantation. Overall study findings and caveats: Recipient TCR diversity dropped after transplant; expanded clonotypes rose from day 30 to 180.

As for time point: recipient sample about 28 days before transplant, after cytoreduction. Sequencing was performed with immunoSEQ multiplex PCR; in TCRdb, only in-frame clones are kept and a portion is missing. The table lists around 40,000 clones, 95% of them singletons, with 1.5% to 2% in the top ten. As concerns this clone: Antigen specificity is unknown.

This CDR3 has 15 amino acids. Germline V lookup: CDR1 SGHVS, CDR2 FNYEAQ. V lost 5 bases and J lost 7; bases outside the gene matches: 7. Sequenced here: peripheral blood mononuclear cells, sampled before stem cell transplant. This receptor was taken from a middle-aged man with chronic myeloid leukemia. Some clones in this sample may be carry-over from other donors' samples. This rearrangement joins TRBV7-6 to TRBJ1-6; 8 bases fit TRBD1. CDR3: CASSQTGGWNSPLHF. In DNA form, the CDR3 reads TGTGCCAGCAGCCAAACAGGGGGATGGAATTCACCCCTCCACTTT.